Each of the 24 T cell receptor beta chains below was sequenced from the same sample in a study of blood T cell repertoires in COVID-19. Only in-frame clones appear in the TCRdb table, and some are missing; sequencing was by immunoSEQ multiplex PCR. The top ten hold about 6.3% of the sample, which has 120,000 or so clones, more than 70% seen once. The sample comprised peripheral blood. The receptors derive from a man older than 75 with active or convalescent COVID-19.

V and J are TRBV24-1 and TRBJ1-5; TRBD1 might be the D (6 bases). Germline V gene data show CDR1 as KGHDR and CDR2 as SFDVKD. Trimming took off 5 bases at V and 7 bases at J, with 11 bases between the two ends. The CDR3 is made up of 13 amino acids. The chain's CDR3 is CATSATGSQPQHF. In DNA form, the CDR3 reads TGTGCCACCAGTGCCACAGGGTCACAGCCCCAGCATTTT.

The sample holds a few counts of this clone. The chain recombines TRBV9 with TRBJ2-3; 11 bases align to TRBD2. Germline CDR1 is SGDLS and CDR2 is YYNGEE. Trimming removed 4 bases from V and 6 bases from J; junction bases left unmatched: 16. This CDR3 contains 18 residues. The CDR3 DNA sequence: TGTGCCAGCAGCCCCCGGGGGGTGACTAGCGGGGAAGGTGATACGCAGTATTTT. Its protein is CASSPRGVTSGEGDTQYF.

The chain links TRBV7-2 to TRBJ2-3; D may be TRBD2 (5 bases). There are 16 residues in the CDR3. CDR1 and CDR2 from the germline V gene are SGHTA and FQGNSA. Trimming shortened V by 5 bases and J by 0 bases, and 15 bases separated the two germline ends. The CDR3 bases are TGTGCCAGCAGCCCCCCACTAGGCTCTAGCACAGATACGCAGTATTTT. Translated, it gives CASSPPLGSSTDTQYF.

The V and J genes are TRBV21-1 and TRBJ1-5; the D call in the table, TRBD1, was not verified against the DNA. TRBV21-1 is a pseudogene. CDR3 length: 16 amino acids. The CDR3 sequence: CASSERRGLSNQPQHF. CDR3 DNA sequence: TGTGCCAGCAGCGAAAGGAGGGGGCTGAGCAATCAGCCCCAGCATTTT.

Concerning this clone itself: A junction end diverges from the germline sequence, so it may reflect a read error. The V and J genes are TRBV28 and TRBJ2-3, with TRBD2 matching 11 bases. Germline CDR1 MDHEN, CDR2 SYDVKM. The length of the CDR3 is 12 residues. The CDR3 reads CASSLVGLAGIF. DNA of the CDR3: TGTGCCAGCAGTTTAGTCGGACTAGCGGGTATTTTT. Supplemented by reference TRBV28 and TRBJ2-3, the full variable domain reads DVKVTQSSRYLVKRTGEKVFLECVQDMDHENMFWYRQDPGLGLRLIYFSYDVKMKEKGDIPEGYSVSREKKERFSLILESASTNQTSMYLCASSLVGLAGIFGPGTRLTVL.

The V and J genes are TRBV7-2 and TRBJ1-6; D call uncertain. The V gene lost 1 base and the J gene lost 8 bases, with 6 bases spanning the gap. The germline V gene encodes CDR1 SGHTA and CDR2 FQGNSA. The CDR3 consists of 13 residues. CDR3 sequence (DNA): TGTGCCAGCAGCTTAGTGCGGGATTCACCCCTCCACTTT. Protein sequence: CASSLVRDSPLHF.

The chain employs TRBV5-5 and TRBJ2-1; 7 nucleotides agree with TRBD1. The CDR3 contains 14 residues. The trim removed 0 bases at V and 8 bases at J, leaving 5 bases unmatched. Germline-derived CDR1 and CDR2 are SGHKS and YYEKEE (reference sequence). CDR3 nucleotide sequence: TGTGCCAGCAGCTTGGTCGCAGGGGGAGATGAGCAGTTCTTC. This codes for CASSLVAGGDEQFF.

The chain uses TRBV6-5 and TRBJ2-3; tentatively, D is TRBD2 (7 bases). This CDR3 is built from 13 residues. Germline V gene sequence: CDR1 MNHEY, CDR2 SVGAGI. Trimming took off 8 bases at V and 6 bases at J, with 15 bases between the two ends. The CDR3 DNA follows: TGTGCCAGCTGCAGAGGGGGGGATGATACGCAGTATTTT. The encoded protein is CASCRGGDDTQYF.

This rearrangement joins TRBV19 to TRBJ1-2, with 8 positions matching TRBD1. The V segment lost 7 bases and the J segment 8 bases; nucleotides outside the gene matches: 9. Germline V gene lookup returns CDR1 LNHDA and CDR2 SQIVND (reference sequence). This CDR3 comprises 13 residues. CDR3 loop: CASTTVGQGGYTF. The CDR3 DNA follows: TGTGCCAGTACCACGGTAGGACAGGGCGGCTACACCTTC.

CDR3 nucleotides: TGTGCCAGCAGCTTGATAGCGGGGGACCGTACAGATACGCAGTATTTT. Its translation: CASSLIAGDRTDTQYF. This rearrangement joins TRBV7-3 to TRBJ2-3; 9 bases align to TRBD2. Germline CDR1 SGHTA, CDR2 FQGTGA. The CDR3 is made up of 16 amino acids. After removal of 3 bases from V and 3 bases from J, the junction contained 7 bases not matched to a gene.

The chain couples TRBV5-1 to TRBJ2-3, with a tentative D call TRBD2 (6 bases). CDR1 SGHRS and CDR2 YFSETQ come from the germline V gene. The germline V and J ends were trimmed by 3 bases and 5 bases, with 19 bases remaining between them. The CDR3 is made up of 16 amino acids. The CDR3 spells CASSWGGGTAGDTQYF. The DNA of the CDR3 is TGCGCCAGCAGCTGGGGAGGCGGGACCGCAGGAGATACGCAGTATTTT.

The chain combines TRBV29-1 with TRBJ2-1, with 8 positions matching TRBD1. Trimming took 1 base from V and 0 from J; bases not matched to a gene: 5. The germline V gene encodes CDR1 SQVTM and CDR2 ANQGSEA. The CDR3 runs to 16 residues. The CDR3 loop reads CSVEADRGSSYNEQFF. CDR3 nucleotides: TGCAGCGTTGAAGCTGACAGGGGAAGCTCCTACAATGAGCAGTTCTTC.

The CDR3 reads CASSLGSSGATEAFF. The CDR3 nucleotides read TGTGCCAGCAGCTTAGGATCGAGTGGGGCCACTGAAGCTTTCTTT. The gene calls are TRBV7-6 and TRBJ1-1; D might be TRBD1 (5 bases). The CDR3 contains 15 residues. Between the trimmed V and J ends, which lost 1 base and 4 bases, there was a span of 13 bases. The germline V gene encodes CDR1 SGHVS and CDR2 FNYEAQ.

As DNA, the CDR3 is TGCGCCAGCAGCTTAACGGGGGGACAGGGTGTCTACGAGCAGTACTTC. Translation: CASSLTGGQGVYEQYF. V gene TRBV5-1 combines with J gene TRBJ2-7; 9 nucleotides agree with TRBD1. The V gene's germline CDR1 is SGHRS and CDR2 YFSETQ. This CDR3 is built from 16 residues. Germline trimming cut 2 bases from V and 3 bases from J; bases unmatched to any gene: 9.

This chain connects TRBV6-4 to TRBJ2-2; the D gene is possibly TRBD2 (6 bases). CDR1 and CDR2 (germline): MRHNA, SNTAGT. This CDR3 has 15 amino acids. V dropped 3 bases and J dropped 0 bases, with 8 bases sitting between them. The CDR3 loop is CASSDGGTNTGELFF. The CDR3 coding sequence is TGTGCCAGCAGTGATGGGGGGACGAACACCGGGGAGCTGTTTTTT.

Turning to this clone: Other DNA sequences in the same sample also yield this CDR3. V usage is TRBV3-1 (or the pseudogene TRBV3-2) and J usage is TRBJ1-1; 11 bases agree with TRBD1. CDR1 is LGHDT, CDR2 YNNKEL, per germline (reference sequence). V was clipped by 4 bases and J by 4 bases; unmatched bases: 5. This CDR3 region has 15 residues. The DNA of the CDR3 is TGTGCCAGCAGCCCCCAGGGGACAGGGGGCACTGAAGCTTTCTTT. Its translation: CASSPQGTGGTEAFF.

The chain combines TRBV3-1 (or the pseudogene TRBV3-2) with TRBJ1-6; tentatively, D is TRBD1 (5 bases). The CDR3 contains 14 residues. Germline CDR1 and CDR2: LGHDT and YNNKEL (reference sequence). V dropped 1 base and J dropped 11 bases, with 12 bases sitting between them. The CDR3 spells CASSQGLGPTPLHF. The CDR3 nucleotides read TGTGCCAGCAGCCAAGGACTGGGGCCGACACCCCTCCACTTT.

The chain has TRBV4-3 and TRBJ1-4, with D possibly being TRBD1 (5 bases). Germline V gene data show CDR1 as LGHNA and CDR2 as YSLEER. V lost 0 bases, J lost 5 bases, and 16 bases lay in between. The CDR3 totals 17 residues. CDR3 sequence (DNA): TGCGCCAGCAGCCAAGATGTTTCGACAGTTTTAAATGAAAAACTGTTTTTT. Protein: CASSQDVSTVLNEKLFF.

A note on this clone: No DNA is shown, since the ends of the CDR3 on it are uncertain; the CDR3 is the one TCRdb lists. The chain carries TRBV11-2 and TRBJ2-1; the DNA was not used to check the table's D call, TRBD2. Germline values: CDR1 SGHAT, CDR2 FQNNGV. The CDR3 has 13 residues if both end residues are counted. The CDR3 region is CASSPRVGEGSFF.

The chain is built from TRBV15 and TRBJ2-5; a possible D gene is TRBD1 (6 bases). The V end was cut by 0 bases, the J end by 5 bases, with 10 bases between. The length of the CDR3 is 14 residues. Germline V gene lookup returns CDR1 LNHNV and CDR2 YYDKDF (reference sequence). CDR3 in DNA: TGTGCCACCAGCAGAGATTGGACAGTGGAGACCCAGTACTTC. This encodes CATSRDWTVETQYF.

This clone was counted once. CDR3 protein: CASSERDFRTQYF. As DNA, the CDR3 is TGTGCCAGCAGCGAGAGGGACTTCCGAACGCAGTATTTT. V is TRBV9 and J is TRBJ2-3; a weak D match, TRBD2 (6 bases). The CDR3 covers 13 residues. The ends were cut back, 3 bases at V and 9 bases at J, with 14 bases in the middle. Germline V lookup: CDR1 SGDLS, CDR2 YYNGEE.

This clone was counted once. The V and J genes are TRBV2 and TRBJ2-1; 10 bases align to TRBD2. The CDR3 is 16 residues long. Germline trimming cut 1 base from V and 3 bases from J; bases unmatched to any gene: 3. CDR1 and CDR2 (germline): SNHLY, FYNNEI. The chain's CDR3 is CASSEEASGGYNEQFF. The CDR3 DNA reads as TGTGCCAGCAGTGAAGAGGCTAGCGGGGGCTACAATGAGCAGTTCTTC.

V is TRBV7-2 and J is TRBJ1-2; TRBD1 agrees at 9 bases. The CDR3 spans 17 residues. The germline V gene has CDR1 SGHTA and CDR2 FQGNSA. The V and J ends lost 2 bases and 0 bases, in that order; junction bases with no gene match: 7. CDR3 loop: CASSLSGTGRTNYGYTF. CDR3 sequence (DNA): TGTGCCAGCAGCTTATCCGGGACAGGGCGCACTAACTATGGCTACACCTTC.

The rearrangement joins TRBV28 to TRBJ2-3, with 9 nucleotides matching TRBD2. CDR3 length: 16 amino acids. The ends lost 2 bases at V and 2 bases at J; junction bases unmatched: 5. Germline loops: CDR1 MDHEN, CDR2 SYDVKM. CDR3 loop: CASSLMAGGVTDTQYF. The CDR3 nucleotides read TGTGCCAGCAGTTTAATGGCGGGGGGGGTCACAGATACGCAGTATTTT.